Here is one T cell receptor (beta chain) with its context. Its antigen is unknown. The method was immunoSEQ multiplex PCR; TCRdb's version includes in-frame clones alone and lacks a portion of them. The sample lists about 130,000 clones, nearly 90% occurring once. The data stem from a study of T cell responses to AZD1222 COVID-19 vaccine. Whole-study results and caveats: Increased Spike-specific TCR breadth and depth were observed after two AZD1222 doses.

This CDR3 spans 18 amino acids. CDR1 is SGHTA, CDR2 FQGNSA, per germline. V lost 3 bases and J 0 bases, leaving 18 bases between the germline ends. Sample: peripheral blood, taken 28 days after the second AZD1222 dose. This clonotype was sampled from an adult who received the AZD1222 COVID-19 vaccine. V usage is TRBV7-2 and J usage is TRBJ2-1; maybe TRBD1 (6 bases). The CDR3 nucleotides are TGTGCCAGCAGCTTCAACCGACAGGCGGTTAGCTCCTACAATGAGCAGTTCTTC. It translates to CASSFNRQAVSSYNEQFF.